The 32 T cell receptor beta chains below all came from one sample that was sequenced in a study of T cells in Graves' hyperthyroidism and ophthalmopathy. The source material, RNA transcripts, was used to amplify TCR beta CDR3 regions. HTBI primers were employed in a first-round RT-PCR of the TCR CDR3. TCRdb re-derived calls from the multiplex PCR reads in MiXCR, one entry per CDR3 protein. The sample shows about 710,000 distinct CDR3 sequences, 16% of them seen only once. The sequenced sample consisted of blood. The source of these receptors is a man aged 18 to 30 with Graves' hyperthyroidism.

This clonotype was counted ten times or more. The rearrangement joins TRBV9 to TRBJ1-1, with D hard to call. V dropped 2 bases and J dropped 6 bases, with 14 bases sitting between them. This CDR3 has 14 amino acids. Germline V gene data show CDR1 as SGDLS and CDR2 as YYNGEE. The CDR3 DNA sequence: TGTGCCAGCAGCGTGGACGGTCGGCCGGCTGAAGCTTTCTTT. Protein: CASSVDGRPAEAFF. Combining the CDR3 with reference TRBV9 and TRBJ1-1 gives the whole variable domain DSGVTQTPKHLITATGQRVTLRCSPRSGDLSVYWYQQSLDQGLQFLIQYYNGEERAKGNILERFSAQQFPDLHSELNLSSLELGDSALYFCASSVDGRPAEAFFGQGTRLTVV.

This clonotype was seen many times. The gene calls are TRBV2 and TRBJ2-7, with D perhaps matching TRBD2 (7 bases). Looked up from germline, CDR1 is SNHLY and CDR2 is FYNNEI. The CDR3 is made up of 12 amino acids. The ends were cut back, 8 bases at V and 3 bases at J, with 11 bases in the middle. As DNA, the CDR3 is TGTGCCAGCCTAGGGGGGGTCTACGAGCAGTACTTC. Amino acid sequence: CASLGGVYEQYF.

This clonotype was detected once. The genes are TRBV9 and TRBJ2-4; weak D call: TRBD1 (5 bases). Trimming stripped 6 bases from V and 9 bases from J, with 19 bases between. The CDR3 totals 14 residues. Germline CDR1 reads SGDLS; CDR2 reads YYNGEE. CDR3 sequence reads: CASTEVGTGGIQYF. CDR3 DNA: TGTGCCAGCACCGAGGTCGGAACAGGTGGCATTCAGTACTTC.

This clonotype showed up many times. The chain employs TRBV7-9 and TRBJ2-1, with 11 bases lining up with TRBD1. The CDR3 length is 13 residues. The V segment lost 8 bases and the J segment 10 bases; nucleotides outside the gene matches: 7. Germline values: CDR1 SEHNR, CDR2 FQNEAQ (reference sequence). CDR3: CASAGTGGWEQFF. In nucleotides, the CDR3 is TGTGCCAGCGCCGGGACAGGGGGTTGGGAGCAGTTCTTC.

The chain couples TRBV27 to TRBJ2-5, with D perhaps TRBD1 or TRBD2 (5 bases each). From germline, CDR1 is MNHEY and CDR2 SMNVEV (reference sequence). The CDR3 covers 15 residues. The V end lost 6 bases, the J end lost 5 bases, and 19 bases lay between the germline ends. The CDR3 reads CASSRRPSGTETQYF. DNA of the CDR3: TGTGCCAGCAGCCGCCGACCCTCAGGGACGGAGACCCAGTACTTC.

The J gene is TRBJ2-3, the V gene TRBV7-2; TRBD2 matches 8 bases. Looked up from germline, CDR1 is SGHTA and CDR2 is FQGNSA. This CDR3 contains 17 residues. V shed 1 base and J 2 bases; nucleotides not matched to a gene: 8. The CDR3 sequence: CASSLGATSVNTDTQYF. In DNA form, the CDR3 reads TGTGCCAGCAGCTTAGGGGCGACTAGCGTAAACACAGATACGCAGTATTTT.

The gene calls are TRBV19 and TRBJ1-5, with 7 bases identical to TRBD1. Germline loops: CDR1 LNHDA, CDR2 SQIVND (reference sequence). The CDR3 covers 15 residues. Germline trimming cut 5 bases from V and 6 bases from J; bases unmatched to any gene: 10. CDR3 residues: CASSPRDRAGQPQHF. The CDR3 nucleotides read TGTGCCAGTAGTCCCCGAGACAGGGCGGGTCAGCCCCAGCATTTT.

As concerns this clonotype: A much larger clone lies a single base off, so this may be a read error. The rearrangement joins TRBV11-1 to TRBJ1-4; D unclear. CDR1 is SGHAT, CDR2 FQDESV, per germline (reference sequence). The CDR3 contains 15 residues. Trimming took 5 bases from V and 4 from J, leaving 14 bases between them. CDR3 amino acids: CASSREQGINEKLFF. CDR3 in DNA: TGTGCCAGCAGCCGGGAACAAGGAATTAATGAAAAACTGTTTTTT.

This clonotype was picked up many times. The chain combines TRBV7-2 with TRBJ2-7; D ambiguous. The CDR3 runs to 15 residues. CDR1 and CDR2 (germline): SGHTA, FQGNSA. Trimming shortened V by 1 base and J by 2 bases, and 12 bases separated the two germline ends. The CDR3 bases are TGTGCCAGCAGCTTAGGAGGTAGGCTCCCCTACGAGCAGTACTTC. This translates into CASSLGGRLPYEQYF. The variable domain in full, completed from reference TRBV7-2 and TRBJ2-7, reads GAGVSQSPSNKVTEKGKDVELRCDPISGHTALYWYRQSLGQGLEFLIYFQGNSAPDKSGLPSDRFSAERTGGSVSTLTIQRTQQEDSAVYLCASSLGGRLPYEQYFGPGTRLTVT.

This clonotype has just a few counts. This chain uses TRBV28 with TRBJ2-5; the D is unclear. There are 12 residues in the CDR3. Trimming stripped 8 bases from V and 4 bases from J, with 11 bases between. CDR1 is MDHEN, CDR2 SYDVKM, per germline. The CDR3 is CASGLVIETQYF. DNA of the CDR3: TGTGCCAGCGGGTTAGTCATAGAGACCCAGTACTTC.

V gene TRBV19 combines with J gene TRBJ2-6, with 10 nucleotides matching TRBD1. Germline CDR1 and CDR2: LNHDA and SQIVND (reference sequence). CDR3 length equals 16 residues. Unmatched junction bases numbered 6, after V lost 6 bases and J lost 4 bases. The CDR3 DNA sequence: TGTGCCAGTAGCAAGGGACAGGGGCGAGGGGCCAACGTCCTGACTTTC. Translation: CASSKGQGRGANVLTF.

At least ten counts were recorded for this clonotype. V usage is TRBV20-1 and J usage is TRBJ2-5, with D perhaps TRBD1 or TRBD2 (5 bases each). The CDR3 has 13 residues. V was trimmed by 7 bases and J by 4 bases, leaving 16 bases between them. Germline lookup yields CDR1 DFQATT and CDR2 SNEGSKA (reference sequence). CDR3 protein: CSGESGHSETQYF. CDR3 DNA: TGCAGTGGGGAGAGCGGACACTCAGAGACCCAGTACTTC.

This clonotype showed up just a few times. V and J are TRBV9 and TRBJ2-1, with 8 bases identical to TRBD2. This CDR3 has 16 residues. Germline lookup yields CDR1 SGDLS and CDR2 YYNGEE. The trim removed 0 bases at V and 3 bases at J, leaving 5 bases unmatched. CDR3 loop: CASSVGSSGNYNEQFF. The CDR3 DNA sequence: TGTGCCAGCAGCGTAGGTAGTAGCGGGAACTACAATGAGCAGTTCTTC.

This clonotype was picked up many times. The V call is TRBV2, the J call TRBJ1-2; D is perhaps TRBD1 (5 bases). There are 16 residues in the CDR3. Germline V gives CDR1 SNHLY, CDR2 FYNNEI. The V and J ends lost 4 bases and 5 bases respectively, with 20 bases between them. The CDR3 DNA reads as TGTGCCAGCAGTGCCCGTCAGTCCGGGACGGATTATGGCTACACCTTC. Encoded protein: CASSARQSGTDYGYTF.

A few counts support this clonotype. This chain connects TRBV9 to TRBJ1-4, with 7 nucleotides matching TRBD1. Per the germline V gene, CDR1 is SGDLS and CDR2 is YYNGEE. The CDR3 has 14 residues. The V gene end was trimmed by 0 bases and the J gene end by 10 bases; junction bases not matched to a gene: 6. CDR3 sequence: CASSVGQGYGKLFF. CDR3 DNA sequence: TGTGCCAGCAGCGTAGGACAGGGTTATGGAAAACTGTTTTTT.

The chain recombines TRBV27 with TRBJ1-1; D is unclear. The CDR3 is 13 residues long. Germline V gene sequence: CDR1 MNHEY, CDR2 SMNVEV (reference sequence). With 8 bases removed from V and 4 bases from J, the gap between germline ends came to 14 bases. The CDR3 loop reads CASLNEVGTEAFF. The DNA for the CDR3 is TGTGCCAGCCTCAATGAGGTTGGCACTGAAGCTTTCTTT.

This clonotype was observed at least ten times. The chain carries TRBV7-2 and TRBJ2-1, with a weak D call TRBD2 (6 bases). This CDR3 is 13 amino acids long. V was clipped by 5 bases and J by 10 bases, with 15 bases between them. CDR1 and CDR2 (germline): SGHTA, FQGNSA. The DNA for the CDR3 is TGTGCCAGCAGCCCTACCCGACTAGAAGAGCAGTTCTTC. It codes for CASSPTRLEEQFF.

This clonotype was counted many times. This chain joins TRBV18 and TRBJ2-2, with D hard to call. Trimming stripped 10 bases from V and 1 base from J, with 13 bases between. Looked up from germline, CDR1 is KGHSH and CDR2 is LQKENI. The CDR3 totals 14 residues. CDR3 sequence reads: CATHGPENTGELFF. The DNA of the CDR3 is TGTGCCACTCACGGGCCAGAGAACACCGGGGAGCTGTTTTTT.

This clonotype was seen only a few times. The CDR3 bases are TGTGCCAGTAGCCCATACAGAAAATCTTCCGGGACAGGGAATTACAATGAGCAGTTCTTC. Its translation is CASSPYRKSSGTGNYNEQFF. The rearrangement joins TRBV19 to TRBJ2-1; TRBD1 matches at 9 bases. Per the germline V gene, CDR1 is LNHDA and CDR2 is SQIVND (reference sequence). The CDR3 is 20 amino acids. The V and J ends lost 6 bases and 4 bases, in that order; junction bases with no gene match: 22.

As to this clonotype: A single base separates this from a much larger clone, so it may be a read error. This chain joins TRBV6-5 and TRBJ2-1; TRBD1 might be the D (6 bases). The J call may be in error: the DNA end matches TRBJ2-7 better. This CDR3 has 15 amino acids. CDR1 is MNHEY and CDR2 is SVGAGI in the germline V gene. This CDR3 is CASSSRLYGGNEQYF. In nucleotides, the CDR3 is TGTGCCAGCAGTTCTAGGCTTTATGGGGGCAATGAGCAGTACTTC.

This clonotype was counted at least ten times. The chain carries TRBV18 and TRBJ1-1, with unresolved D. V lost 6 bases, J lost 3 bases, and 11 bases lay in between. This CDR3 has 13 residues. Germline V CDR1 and CDR2: KGHSH, LQKENI. The chain's CDR3 is CASSSRTDTEAFF. The CDR3 DNA is TGTGCCAGCTCCTCGAGAACTGACACTGAAGCTTTCTTT.

This clonotype was observed a handful of times. The chain joins TRBV18 to TRBJ1-1; 8 bases are shared with TRBD1. Trimming took 5 bases from V and 1 from J; bases not matched to a gene: 6. The V gene's germline CDR1 is KGHSH and CDR2 LQKENI. The CDR3 is 15 amino acids. CDR3 nucleotides: TGTGCCAGCTCATCGGGGACAGGCCGGAACACTGAAGCTTTCTTT. It specifies CASSSGTGRNTEAFF.

The V and J genes are TRBV12-3 or TRBV12-4 and TRBJ2-7; 7 positions agree with TRBD2. The CDR3 spans 16 residues. Losses at the gene ends were 6 bases for V and 0 bases for J; bases not matched to a gene: 11. CDR3 in DNA: TGTGCCAGCAGAAGACCAGAGCGGGGCCTCTCCTACGAGCAGTACTTC. Protein: CASRRPERGLSYEQYF.

The rearrangement joins TRBV12-3 or TRBV12-4 to TRBJ2-1; D perhaps matches TRBD2 (6 bases). The CDR3 spans 12 residues. The germline V and J ends were trimmed by 6 bases and 10 bases, with 13 bases remaining between them. DNA of the CDR3: TGTGCCAGCAGAACCATAGCGGAGGAGCAGTTCTTC. Translation: CASRTIAEEQFF.

At least ten counts were recorded for this clonotype. V is TRBV12-5 and J is TRBJ2-7, with D maybe TRBD1 (6 bases). Germline assignment: CDR1 LGHNT and CDR2 FRNRAP. V lost 8 bases to trimming and J lost 0 bases, with 11 bases between them. This CDR3 has 13 amino acids. The CDR3 loop is CASPGQGSYEQYF. The CDR3 nucleotides are TGTGCTAGTCCGGGACAAGGCTCCTACGAGCAGTACTTC.

This clonotype came up many times. The chain links TRBV11-1 to TRBJ2-3; 13 bases match TRBD2. The V gene end was trimmed by 5 bases and the J gene end by 5 bases; junction bases not matched to a gene: 7. Germline V lookup: CDR1 SGHAT, CDR2 FQDESV (reference sequence). CDR3 length: 16 residues. CDR3 residues: CASSATSGRSGDTQYF. The DNA of the CDR3 is TGTGCCAGCAGCGCGACTAGCGGGAGGTCTGGAGATACGCAGTATTTT.

This clonotype has a count of ten or more. Compared with germline, one end of the junction differs, possibly owing to a read error. The CDR3 region has the DNA TGTGCCAGCAGCCCTGGGACAGCCTACACCGGGGAGCTGTTTTTT. This translates into CASSPGTAYTGELFF. V and J are TRBV4-1 and TRBJ2-2; 7 bases are a match to TRBD1. The CDR3 sequence is 15 residues long. The germline V gene has CDR1 MGHRA and CDR2 YSYEKL.

This clonotype was counted many times. The chain is built from TRBV2 and TRBJ2-5, with a possible D match to TRBD1 (6 bases). This CDR3 has 14 amino acids. Germline values: CDR1 SNHLY, CDR2 FYNNEI. V was trimmed by 3 bases and J by 2 bases, leaving 10 bases between them. CDR3 region: CASSDTDRQETQYF. CDR3 in DNA: TGTGCCAGCAGTGACACCGACAGGCAAGAGACCCAGTACTTC.

The chain is built from TRBV29-1 and TRBJ2-3; D gene uncertain. The V and J ends lost 8 bases and 2 bases respectively, with 14 bases between them. CDR3 length: 13 residues. Germline V lookup: CDR1 SQVTM, CDR2 ANQGSEA. CDR3 sequence reads: CSSSGRFTDTQYF. As DNA, the CDR3 is TGCAGCTCCAGTGGCCGCTTCACAGATACGCAGTATTTT.

V and J are TRBV6-5 and TRBJ1-4; TRBD1 agrees at 10 bases. This CDR3 has 16 residues. The V gene end was trimmed by 2 bases and the J gene end by 5 bases; junction bases not matched to a gene: 5. Germline CDR1 reads MNHEY; CDR2 reads SVGAGI. The CDR3 here is CASSYPGQGGNEKLFF. The CDR3 DNA reads as TGTGCCAGCAGTTACCCCGGACAGGGGGGGAATGAAAAACTGTTTTTT.

The chain combines TRBV2 with TRBJ2-1; 10 bases fit TRBD2. CDR3 size: 15 residues. The junction had 6 bases not matched to a gene; V was cut back by 7 bases and J by 3 bases. Germline V lookup: CDR1 SNHLY, CDR2 FYNNEI. CDR3 loop: CASKRTSGSYNEQFF. CDR3 sequence (DNA): TGTGCCAGCAAACGGACTAGCGGTAGCTACAATGAGCAGTTCTTC.

A note on this clonotype: The junction departs from germline at one end; a sequencing error may be responsible. The chain links TRBV5-1 to TRBJ2-5; maybe TRBD1 (5 bases). This CDR3 region has 15 residues. Germline V gene data show CDR1 as SGHRS and CDR2 as YFSETQ. CDR3 in amino acids: CASSLGGPEKEAQYF. The CDR3 nucleotides read TGCGCCAGCAGCTTGGGGGGCCCAGAGAAAGAGGCCCAGTACTTC.